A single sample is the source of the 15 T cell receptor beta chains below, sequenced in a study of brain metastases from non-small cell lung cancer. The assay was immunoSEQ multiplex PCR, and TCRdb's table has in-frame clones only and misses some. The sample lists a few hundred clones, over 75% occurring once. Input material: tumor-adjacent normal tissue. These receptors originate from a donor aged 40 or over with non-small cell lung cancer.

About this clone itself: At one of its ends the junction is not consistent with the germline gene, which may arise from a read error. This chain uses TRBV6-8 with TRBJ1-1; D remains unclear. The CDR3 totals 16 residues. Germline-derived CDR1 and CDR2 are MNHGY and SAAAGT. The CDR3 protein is CASSYSTAVMNTEAFF. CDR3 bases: TGTGCCAGCAGTTACTCGACCGCGGTGATGAATACTGAAGCTTTCTTT.

CDR3 sequence (DNA): TGTGCCAGCAGTTTAAGTACCGGGACAGGGTCCTACGAGCAGTACTTC. This gives the protein CASSLSTGTGSYEQYF. The chain joins TRBV7-6 to TRBJ2-7; 9 bases are a match to TRBD1. Germline values: CDR1 SGHVS, CDR2 FNYEAQ. The CDR3 contains 16 residues. Unmatched junction bases numbered 10, after V lost 6 bases and J lost 1 base.

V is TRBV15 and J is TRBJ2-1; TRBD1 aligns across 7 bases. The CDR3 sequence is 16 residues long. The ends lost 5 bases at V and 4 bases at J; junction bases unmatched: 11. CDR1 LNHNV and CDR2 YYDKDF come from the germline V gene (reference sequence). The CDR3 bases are TGTGCCACCAGCCTAGCCTGGACAGGCCCTTACAATGAGCAGTTCTTC. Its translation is CATSLAWTGPYNEQFF.

CDR3 nucleotides: TGTGCCAGCAGGACAGGGAACTATGGCTACACCTTC. Its protein product is CASRTGNYGYTF. The chain has TRBV6-5 and TRBJ1-2; 7 bases match TRBD1. CDR1 is MNHEY, CDR2 SVGAGI, per germline. The CDR3 is 12 residues long. Trimming took 6 bases from V and 2 from J; bases not matched to a gene: 0.

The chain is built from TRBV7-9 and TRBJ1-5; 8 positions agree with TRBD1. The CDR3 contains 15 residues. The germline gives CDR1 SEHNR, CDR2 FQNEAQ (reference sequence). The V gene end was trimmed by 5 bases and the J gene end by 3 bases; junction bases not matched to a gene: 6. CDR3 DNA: TGTGCCAGCAGCGCGACAGGGGCATTCAATCAGCCCCAGCATTTT. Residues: CASSATGAFNQPQHF.

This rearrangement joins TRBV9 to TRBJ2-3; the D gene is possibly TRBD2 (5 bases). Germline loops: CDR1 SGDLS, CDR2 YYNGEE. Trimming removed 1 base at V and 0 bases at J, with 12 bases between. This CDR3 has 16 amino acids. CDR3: CASSVQPAASTDTQYF. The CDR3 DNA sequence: TGTGCCAGCAGCGTACAACCAGCGGCTAGCACAGATACGCAGTATTTT. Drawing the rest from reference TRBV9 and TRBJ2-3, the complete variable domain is DSGVTQTPKHLITATGQRVTLRCSPRSGDLSVYWYQQSLDQGLQFLIQYYNGEERAKGNILERFSAQQFPDLHSELNLSSLELGDSALYFCASSVQPAASTDTQYFGPGTRLTVL.

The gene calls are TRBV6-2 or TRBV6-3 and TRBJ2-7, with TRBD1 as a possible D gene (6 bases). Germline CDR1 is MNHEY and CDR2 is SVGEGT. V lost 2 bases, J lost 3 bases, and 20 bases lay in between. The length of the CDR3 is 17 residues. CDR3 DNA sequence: TGTGCCAGCAGTTACCCGCAGAGACAGGTCAGTTTCTACGAGCAGTACTTC. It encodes CASSYPQRQVSFYEQYF.

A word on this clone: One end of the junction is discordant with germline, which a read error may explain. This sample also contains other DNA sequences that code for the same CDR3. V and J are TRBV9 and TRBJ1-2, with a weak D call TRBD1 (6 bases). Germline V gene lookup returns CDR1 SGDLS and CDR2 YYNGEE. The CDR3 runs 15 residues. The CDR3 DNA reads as TGTGCCAGCAGCGCCTCTCGGGGGCCCAACTATGGCTACACCTTT. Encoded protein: CASSASRGPNYGYTF. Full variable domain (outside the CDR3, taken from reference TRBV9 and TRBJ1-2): DSGVTQTPKHLITATGQRVTLRCSPRSGDLSVYWYQQSLDQGLQFLIQYYNGEERAKGNILERFSAQQFPDLHSELNLSSLELGDSALYFCASSASRGPNYGYTFGSGTRLTVV.

CDR3: CASSPSFGEDQETQYF. Written as DNA, the CDR3 is TGCGCCAGCAGCCCCTCCTTCGGGGAGGACCAAGAGACCCAGTACTTC. The gene calls are TRBV4-1 and TRBJ2-5, with a tentative D call TRBD2 (6 bases). Germline CDR1 reads MGHRA; CDR2 reads YSYEKL. This CDR3 is 16 amino acids long. Trimming removed 4 bases from V and 0 bases from J, with 15 bases in between.

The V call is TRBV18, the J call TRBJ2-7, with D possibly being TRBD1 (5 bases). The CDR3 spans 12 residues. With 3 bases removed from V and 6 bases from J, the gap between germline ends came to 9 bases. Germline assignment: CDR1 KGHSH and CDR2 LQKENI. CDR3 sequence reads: CASSPQGSEQYF. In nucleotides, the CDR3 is TGTGCCAGCTCACCGCAGGGAAGCGAGCAGTACTTC.

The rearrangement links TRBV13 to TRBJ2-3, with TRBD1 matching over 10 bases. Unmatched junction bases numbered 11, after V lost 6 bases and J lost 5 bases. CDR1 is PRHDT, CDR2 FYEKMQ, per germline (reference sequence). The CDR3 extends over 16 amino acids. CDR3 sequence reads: CASRDRDRGFGDTQYF. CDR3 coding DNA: TGTGCCAGCAGGGACCGGGACAGGGGATTTGGAGATACGCAGTATTTT.

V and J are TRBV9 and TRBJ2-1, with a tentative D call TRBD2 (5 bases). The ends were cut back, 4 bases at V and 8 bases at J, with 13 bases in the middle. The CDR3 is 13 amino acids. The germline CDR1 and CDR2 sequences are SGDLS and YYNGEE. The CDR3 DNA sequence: TGTGCCAGCAGCCCAATTACTAGGGATGAGCAGTTCTTC. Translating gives CASSPITRDEQFF.

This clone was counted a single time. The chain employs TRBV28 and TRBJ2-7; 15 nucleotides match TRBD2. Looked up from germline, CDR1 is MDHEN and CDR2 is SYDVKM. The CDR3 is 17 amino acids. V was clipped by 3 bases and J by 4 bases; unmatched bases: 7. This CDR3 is CASSFGLAGGSGYEQYF. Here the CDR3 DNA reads TGTGCCAGCAGTTTCGGACTAGCGGGGGGGTCGGGGTACGAGCAGTACTTC.

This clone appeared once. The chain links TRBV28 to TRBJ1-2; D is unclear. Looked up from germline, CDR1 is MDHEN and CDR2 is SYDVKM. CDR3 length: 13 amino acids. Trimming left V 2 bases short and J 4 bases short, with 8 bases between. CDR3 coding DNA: TGTGCCAGCAGTTTAGGGGAGCCCTATGGCTACACCTTC. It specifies CASSLGEPYGYTF.

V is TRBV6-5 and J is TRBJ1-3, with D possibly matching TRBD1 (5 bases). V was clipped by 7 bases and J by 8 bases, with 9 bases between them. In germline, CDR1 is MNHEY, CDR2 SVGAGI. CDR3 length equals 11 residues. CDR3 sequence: CASKGSHTIYF. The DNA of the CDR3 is TGTGCCAGCAAGGGGAGTCACACCATATATTTT.